These 24 T cell receptor beta chains were sequenced from one sample in a study of immune heterogeneity within non-small cell lung tumors. For the TCR beta CDR3, multiplex PCR with 32 V and 13 J primers performed the amplification. TCRdb passed the multiplex PCR reads through MiXCR, listing each CDR3 protein once. The sample includes 13,000 or so distinct CDR3 sequences, about 25% of them seen just once. Genomic DNA from bulk tumor acted as the template, and about 600 ng was loaded per sample. Several far-apart biopsies were taken per primary tumor during surgery. Those enrolled were patients newly diagnosed with untreated non-small cell lung cancer and undergoing curative surgery. Sequencing input: lung tumor tissue. The receptor set was obtained from a man aged 45-60 years with non-small cell lung cancer.

This clonotype has a handful of counts. J is TRBJ2-3 and V is TRBV19, with D maybe TRBD2 (6 bases). The length of the CDR3 is 15 residues. V was trimmed by 5 bases and J by 4 bases, leaving 16 bases between them. Germline V gene data show CDR1 as LNHDA and CDR2 as SQIVND (reference sequence). CDR3 residues: CASSAADGGADTQYF. DNA for the CDR3: TGTGCCAGTAGTGCAGCGGACGGGGGAGCAGATACGCAGTATTTT.

This clonotype was counted many times. The gene calls are TRBV20-1 and TRBJ2-1; either TRBD1 or TRBD2 may supply D (5 bases each). The CDR3 is 14 residues long. Trimming pared 6 bases from V and 3 bases from J, leaving 15 bases between. Germline values: CDR1 DFQATT, CDR2 SNEGSKA (reference sequence). The CDR3 spells CSAAGNRDYNEQFF. DNA of the CDR3: TGCAGTGCCGCAGGGAACCGGGACTACAATGAGCAGTTCTTC.

This clonotype appeared many times. The gene calls are TRBV27 and TRBJ1-5; 7 positions agree with TRBD1. J lost 0 bases, V lost 6 bases, and 11 bases had no gene match. Germline lookup yields CDR1 MNHEY and CDR2 SMNVEV (reference sequence). There are 17 residues in the CDR3. CDR3 protein: CASRKTGGTVSNQPQHF. The CDR3 bases are TGTGCCAGCAGGAAGACGGGCGGGACAGTTAGCAATCAGCCCCAGCATTTT.

This clonotype is medium-sized. The rearrangement links TRBV2 to TRBJ1-2, with D possibly being TRBD1 (5 bases). CDR1 is SNHLY, CDR2 FYNNEI, per germline. The CDR3 extends over 13 amino acids. V lost 6 bases and J lost 3, with 11 bases in between. CDR3: CASSSDTYYGYTF. The CDR3 DNA reads TGTGCCAGCAGCTCGGACACATACTATGGCTACACCTTC. The whole variable domain, filled in from reference TRBV2 and TRBJ1-2, reads EPEVTQTPSHQVTQMGQEVILRCVPISNHLYFYWYRQILGQKVEFLVSFYNNEISEKSEIFDDQFSVERPDGSNFTLKIRSTKLEDSAMYFCASSSDTYYGYTFGSGTRLTVV.

This clonotype was detected ten times or more. The V call is TRBV6-1, the J call TRBJ1-4; no firm D call. V lost 5 bases to trimming and J lost 5 bases, with 12 bases between them. The CDR3 sequence is 14 residues long. Germline V CDR1 and CDR2: MNHNS, SASEGT. The CDR3 nucleotides are TGTGCCAGCAGTATGGGGTACCAAAATGAAAAACTGTTTTTT. Translated, it gives CASSMGYQNEKLFF.

This clonotype was found many times. The V and J genes are TRBV6-5 and TRBJ2-2; 14 nucleotides match TRBD2. With 3 bases clipped from V and 0 bases from J, the junction kept 3 bases outside the gene matches. The CDR3 loop spans 18 amino acids. Germline V CDR1 and CDR2: MNHEY, SVGAGI. The CDR3 spells CASSYMGLAGANTGELFF. The CDR3 bases are TGTGCCAGCAGTTATATGGGACTAGCGGGGGCGAACACCGGGGAGCTGTTTTTT.

As for this clonotype: This sequence may be a read error, since a much larger clone differs from it by one base. V and J are TRBV28 and TRBJ1-1, with D perhaps TRBD1 (5 bases). Trimming removed 5 bases from V and 5 bases from J, with 24 bases in between. The CDR3 runs to 17 residues. Germline V gene sequence: CDR1 MDHEN, CDR2 SYDVKM. The CDR3 coding sequence is TGTGCCAGCAGTGGTAGAGGTTTTAGGACAAAGAAGACTGAAGCTTTCTTT. Its translation is CASSGRGFRTKKTEAFF.

As for this clonotype: This may be a read error: a much more frequent sequence differs by one nucleotide. The rearrangement joins TRBV7-3 to TRBJ2-1; D is possibly TRBD2 (7 bases). CDR1 is SGHTA and CDR2 is FQGTGA in the germline V gene. This CDR3 spans 15 amino acids. Trimming shortened V by 6 bases and J by 3 bases, and 15 bases separated the two germline ends. CDR3 sequence reads: CASRSRGAYYNEQFF. CDR3 nucleotide sequence: TGTGCCAGCAGATCCCGGGGGGCCTACTACAATGAGCAGTTCTTC. Complete variable domain (other parts from reference TRBV7-3 and TRBJ2-1): GAGVSQTPSNKVTEKGKYVELRCDPISGHTALYWYRQSLGQGPEFLIYFQGTGAADDSGLPNDRFFAVRPEGSVSTLKIQRTERGDSAVYLCASRSRGAYYNEQFFGPGTRLTVL.

The chain uses TRBV9 and TRBJ2-3; weak D call: TRBD2 (6 bases). V dropped 0 bases and J dropped 2 bases, with 13 bases sitting between them. This CDR3 is built from 16 residues. Germline CDR1 SGDLS, CDR2 YYNGEE. The CDR3 DNA is TGTGCCAGCAGCGTAGATGGGAGGCCCTACACAGATACGCAGTATTTT. Translation: CASSVDGRPYTDTQYF.

This clonotype was observed many times. The chain has TRBV28 and TRBJ1-2; 8 positions match TRBD1. CDR1 is MDHEN, CDR2 SYDVKM, per germline. J lost 3 bases, V lost 2 bases, and 8 bases had no gene match. This CDR3 is 16 amino acids long. The CDR3 loop reads CASSLSSSGQDYGYTF. The CDR3 DNA sequence: TGTGCCAGCAGTTTAAGTTCATCGGGACAGGACTATGGCTACACCTTC.

Notes on this clonotype: A much larger clone differs from this one at a single base, so this may be a read error. This is likely a read error, given that the CDR3 carries no conserved phenylalanine or tryptophan at its end. V and J are TRBV19 and TRBJ1-1; 11 bases are shared with TRBD1. This CDR3 is 15 amino acids long. After removal of 5 bases from V and 4 bases from J, the junction contained 6 bases not matched to a gene. CDR1 and CDR2 from the germline V gene are LNHDA and SQIVND (reference sequence). The CDR3 DNA reads TGTGCCAGTAGTTGGACAGGGGGCTACAGCACTGAAGCTTTCTCT. Protein sequence: CASSWTGGYSTEAFS.

In this sample, this clonotype turned up many times. The chain employs TRBV29-1 and TRBJ1-2, with a weak D call TRBD1 (6 bases). Germline V gene lookup returns CDR1 SQVTM and CDR2 ANQGSEA. The V gene lost 0 bases and the J gene lost 0 bases, with 11 bases spanning the gap. This CDR3 has 15 amino acids. CDR3 DNA sequence: TGCAGCGTTGAAGATCAGGGGTCAGCTAACTATGGCTACACCTTC. It codes for CSVEDQGSANYGYTF.

A note on this clonotype: A clone one base away is much larger, so this may be a read error. The chain uses TRBV5-1 and TRBJ2-7, with TRBD2 matching 12 bases. The CDR3 has 15 residues. Germline V gene sequence: CDR1 SGHRS, CDR2 YFSETQ. In DNA form, the CDR3 reads TGCGCCAGCAGCCCGCGGACTAGCGGGAACTACGAGCGGTACTTC. It is translated as CASSPRTSGNYERYF.

This chain uses TRBV19 with TRBJ2-1, with 10 nucleotides matching TRBD2. Germline values: CDR1 LNHDA, CDR2 SQIVND (reference sequence). J lost 10 bases, V lost 3 bases, and 9 bases had no gene match. This CDR3 is built from 15 residues. CDR3 nucleotide sequence: TGTGCCAGTAGTATTTCAGCGGGGGGGCCACGGGAGCAGTTCTTC. Translated, it gives CASSISAGGPREQFF. The variable domain in full, completed from reference TRBV19 and TRBJ2-1, reads DGGITQSPKYLFRKEGQNVTLSCEQNLNHDAMYWYRQDPGQGLRLIYYSQIVNDFQKGDIAEGYSVSREKKESFPLTVTSAQKNPTAFYLCASSISAGGPREQFFGPGTRLTVL.

For this clonotype: A much larger clone is a single base away; this may be a read error. This rearrangement joins TRBV6-1 to TRBJ1-3; the D is unclear. V was clipped by 9 bases and J by 2 bases, with 14 bases between them. Germline loops: CDR1 MNHNS, CDR2 SASEGT. There are 14 residues in the CDR3. CDR3 DNA sequence: TGTGCCAGGAGGCCCGGAGGGACTGGAAACACCATATATTTT. This sequence encodes CARRPGGTGNTIYF.

This clonotype has at least ten counts. The J gene is TRBJ2-1, the V gene TRBV2, with 7 bases identical to TRBD2. V shed 1 base and J 0 bases; nucleotides not matched to a gene: 0. CDR1 SNHLY and CDR2 FYNNEI come from the germline V gene. The CDR3 runs 15 residues. CDR3 DNA: TGTGCCAGCAGTGAAGAGCGGGGCTCCTACAATGAGCAGTTCTTC. This translates into CASSEERGSYNEQFF. The entire variable domain, with the rest obtained from reference TRBV2 and TRBJ2-1, is as follows: EPEVTQTPSHQVTQMGQEVILRCVPISNHLYFYWYRQILGQKVEFLVSFYNNEISEKSEIFDDQFSVERPDGSNFTLKIRSTKLEDSAMYFCASSEERGSYNEQFFGPGTRLTVL.

Comment on this clonotype: It may be a read error: a sequence one base away is much more abundant. The rearrangement uses TRBV18 and TRBJ1-1, with a tentative D call TRBD1 (6 bases). Germline V lookup: CDR1 KGHSH, CDR2 LQKENI. CDR3 size: 14 residues. CDR3 DNA: TGTGCCATCTCACCGAACAGGGAGAACACTGAAGCTTTCTTT. It specifies CAISPNRENTEAFF.

This clonotype was detected many times. The chain couples TRBV10-3 to TRBJ2-1; TRBD1 is a possible D gene (5 bases). The CDR3 contains 15 residues. Trimming left V 0 bases short and J 3 bases short, with 9 bases between. Germline CDR1 is ENHRY and CDR2 is SYGVKD. Here the CDR3 DNA reads TGTGCCATCAGTGAGTCTGTCGACAGCTACAATGAGCAGTTCTTC. This codes for CAISESVDSYNEQFF.

This clonotype was seen a handful of times. A read error may produce the germline difference seen at one junction end. The V call is TRBV11-2, the J call TRBJ2-3; 16 bases agree with TRBD2. Germline V gene sequence: CDR1 SGHAT, CDR2 FQNNGV. There are 17 residues in the CDR3. The CDR3 loop is CASSPKRGTSGGDMQYF. The CDR3 bases are TGTGCCAGCAGCCCGAAACGAGGGACTAGCGGGGGGGATATGCAGTATTTT.

As concerns this clonotype: With a much larger clone just one base away, this may be a read error. The chain combines TRBV7-8 with TRBJ2-2, with D unclear. Germline values: CDR1 SGHVS, CDR2 FQNEAQ. This CDR3 has 15 amino acids. The CDR3 DNA follows: TGTGCCAGCAACTTAGCCCCCCCCAGGTATAAGGAGCTGTTTTTT. Encoded protein: CASNLAPPRYKELFF.

Concerning this clonotype itself: A much more abundant neighbour one base away suggests this may be a read error. The V gene is TRBV10-3, the J gene TRBJ1-1; TRBD1 might be the D (5 bases). The CDR3 length is 15 residues. Per the germline V gene, CDR1 is ENHRY and CDR2 is SYGVKD. The CDR3 nucleotides are TGTGCCACCAGTGAGGTAAGGGGCAGCTCTAACGAAGCTTTCTTT. It is translated as CATSEVRGSSNEAFF.

This clonotype was counted between two and nine times. This rearrangement joins TRBV2 to TRBJ2-1, with 8 bases fitting TRBD1. The germline V gene has CDR1 SNHLY and CDR2 FYNNEI. The trim removed 6 bases at V and 2 bases at J, leaving 9 bases unmatched. The CDR3 contains 16 residues. CDR3 residues: CASSSFGDRTYNEQFF. Written as DNA, the CDR3 is TGTGCCAGCAGCAGTTTTGGGGACAGGACCTACAATGAGCAGTTCTTC.

A remark on this clonotype: At one end the junction does not follow the germline gene, possibly because of a read error. The gene calls are TRBV10-1 and TRBJ2-7; 7 nucleotides agree with TRBD1. Germline CDR1 and CDR2: WNHNN and SYGVQD (reference sequence). This CDR3 has 14 residues. The CDR3 region is CVSSEGQSSYEQYF. The CDR3 DNA reads TGCGTCAGCAGTGAGGGACAGTCCTCCTACGAGCAGTACTTT.

This clonotype was seen once. Possible read error: a much larger clone is one base away. The chain carries TRBV3-1 and TRBJ2-1; 8 nucleotides agree with TRBD2. CDR3 length: 17 amino acids. The germline V gene has CDR1 LGHDT and CDR2 YNNKEL (reference sequence). The CDR3 is CASSQTPGTRMNNDQFF. The CDR3 DNA follows: TGTGCCAGCAGCCAGACACCCGGGACTAGGATGAACAATGACCAGTTCTTC.